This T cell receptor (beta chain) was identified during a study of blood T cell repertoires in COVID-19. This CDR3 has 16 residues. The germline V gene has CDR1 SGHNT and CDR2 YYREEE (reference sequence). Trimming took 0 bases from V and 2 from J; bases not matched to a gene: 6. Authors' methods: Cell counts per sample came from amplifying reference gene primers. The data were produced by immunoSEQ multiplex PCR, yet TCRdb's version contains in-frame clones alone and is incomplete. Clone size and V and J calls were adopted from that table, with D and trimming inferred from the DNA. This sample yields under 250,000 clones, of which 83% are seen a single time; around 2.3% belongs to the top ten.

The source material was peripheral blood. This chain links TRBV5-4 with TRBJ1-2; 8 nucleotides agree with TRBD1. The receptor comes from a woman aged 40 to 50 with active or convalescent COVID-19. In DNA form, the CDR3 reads TGTGCCAGCAGCTTGGGTGGGGGGACAGGAAACTATGGCTACACCTTC. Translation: CASSLGGGTGNYGYTF. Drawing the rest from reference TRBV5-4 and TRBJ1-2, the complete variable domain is ETGVTQSPTHLIKTRGQQVTLRCSSQSGHNTVSWYQQALGQGPQFIFQYYREEENGRGNFPPRFSGLQFPNYSSELNVNALELDDSALYLCASSLGGGTGNYGYTFGSGTRLTVV.